This T cell receptor (beta chain) was sequenced in a study of sequential checkpoint blockade in melanoma (dated by TCRdb to about 2019). As for the study more broadly: Patients were randomized 1:1 to first-line nivolumab followed by ipilimumab (arm A) or ipilimumab followed by nivolumab (arm B). Maintenance nivolumab was given following each of the two trial sequences. General conclusions and limits of the study: Validation of the response-prediction model combining TCR metrics and mutation burden is needed in larger, independent patient cohorts.

In the paper's terms, the treatment or condition label means: randomized to nivolumab then ipilimumab (arm A) or the reverse (arm B). None of the trial patients had been given prior DNA-damaging chemotherapy. A FACS Aria II flow cytometer was used to sort live CD3+CD8+ cells that were negative for CD19 and CD56 from thawed PBMCs. CheckMate 064, a randomized, open-label phase II trial of sequential checkpoint blockade, was the source of the samples, all of which came from patients with melanoma. Peripheral blood mononuclear cells were collected by leukapheresis, purified using Ficoll-Paque, and frozen in human serum containing approximately 9.8% DMSO. Immediately after sorting, the purity of the sorted blood CD3+CD8+ cells was confirmed to be >98%, and DNA was then extracted. TCRbeta CDR3 regions were immunosequenced from genomic DNA with the immunoSEQ Assay. Before high-throughput sequencing, the genomic DNA was amplified using bias-controlled multiplex PCR. The source study handled its data this way. To quantify the absolute abundance of each unique TCRbeta CDR3 region, the sequences were collapsed and filtered. Clonality, defined as 1 minus Pielou's evenness, was calculated using only productive rearrangements. A previously published method was used to identify clones whose frequencies were significantly greater in on-treatment samples than in baseline samples. Here the immuneACCESS table is served through TCRdb, limited to in-frame sequences with V and J called. Missing clones are a known gap in these copies; in checked studies unresolved V genes cover under half, and the rest lacks a known reason. The V and J calls and clone size come from that table; D and trimming were worked out from the DNA. The sample profile shows over 10,000 clones; roughly 65% of them were found once. Over 20% of the sample is taken by the ten largest.

Taken from the germline V gene (reference sequence), the CDR1 and CDR2 loops are LNHDA and SQIVND. Between the V and J ends, shortened by 6 bases and 1 base respectively, the junction contains 3 bases. Spanning cysteine to phenylalanine, the CDR3 consists of 11 amino acids. Kept here is only the CDR3 DNA, which spans 33 bases and is read in frame from base 1. This clone was detected only a few times. What this receptor recognizes is not known. No much larger clone exists at a distance of one base, and base qualities are not known. This sequence uses TRBV19 and TRBJ1-1; no D gene is confidently identified. The sequence was collected from a human donor with melanoma. Sample: CD8+ T cells sorted from blood (inferred from file names), taken from a patient given nivolumab and ipilimumab in sequence. In nucleotides, the sequence is TGTGCCAGTAGCTGGAACACTGAAGCTTTCTTT. Its protein product is CASSWNTEAFF.